This TCR beta chain originates from a study of T cells in localized non-small cell lung cancer. TCRdb keeps only in-frame clones here, not all; method: immunoSEQ multiplex PCR. The sample includes about 3,300 clones, under 30% seen only once; the top ten take roughly 12%. The CDR3 has 13 amino acids. Germline CDR1 SGDLS, CDR2 YYNGEE. V was trimmed by 0 bases and J by 4 bases, leaving 4 bases between them. The sequenced sample was normal lung tissue next to the tumor, obtained before any cancer treatment. J is TRBJ2-2 and V is TRBV9; D remains ambiguous. The receptor comes from a woman aged 35-75 years with stage I lung adenocarcinoma. The CDR3 DNA follows: TGTGCCAGCAGCGTAGATGGCACCGGGGAGCTGTTTTTT. Amino acids: CASSVDGTGELFF.